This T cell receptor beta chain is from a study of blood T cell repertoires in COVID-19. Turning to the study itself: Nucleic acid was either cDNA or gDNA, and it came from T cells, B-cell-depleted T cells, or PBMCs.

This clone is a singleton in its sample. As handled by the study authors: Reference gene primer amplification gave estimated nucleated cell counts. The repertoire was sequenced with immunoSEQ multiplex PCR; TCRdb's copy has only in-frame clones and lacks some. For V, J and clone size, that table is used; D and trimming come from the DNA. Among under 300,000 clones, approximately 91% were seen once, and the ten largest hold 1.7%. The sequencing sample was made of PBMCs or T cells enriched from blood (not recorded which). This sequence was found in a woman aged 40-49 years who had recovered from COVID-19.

The CDR3, as DNA: TGTGCCAGCAGCTGGGACAGGATCTTGGGCTACACCTTC. Translation: CASSWDRILGYTF. This rearrangement joins TRBV12-3 or TRBV12-4 to TRBJ1-2; 8 bases line up with TRBD1. The CDR3 is made up of 13 amino acids. Trimming took 6 bases from V and 8 from J; bases not matched to a gene: 8.